One and the same sample provided the 12 T cell receptor beta chains below, sequenced in a study of T cell responses to AZD1222 COVID-19 vaccine. TCRdb keeps only in-frame clones here, not all; method: immunoSEQ multiplex PCR. The table shows about 110,000 clones, with just over 85% occurring only once. The input for sequencing was peripheral blood, taken on day 0 of AZD1222 vaccination. The source of these receptors is an adult in good health.

This chain connects TRBV10-1 to TRBJ1-5, with D possibly TRBD1 on 5 matching bases. V dropped 4 bases and J dropped 5 bases, with 12 bases sitting between them. The germline gives CDR1 WNHNN, CDR2 SYGVQD (reference sequence). This CDR3 has 14 residues. The CDR3 here is CASSAGTDDQPQHF. The CDR3 DNA sequence: TGCGCCAGCAGTGCCGGGACGGACGATCAGCCCCAGCATTTT.

This clone was seen just once. DNA for the CDR3: TGTGCCAGTAGTTTGTTGGGCAGCATGAACACTGAAGCTTTCTTT. Protein product: CASSLLGSMNTEAFF. The chain links TRBV19 to TRBJ1-1; D gene ambiguous. The CDR3 is 15 residues long. The V and J ends lost 5 bases and 0 bases respectively, with 13 bases between them. Germline V gene sequence: CDR1 LNHDA, CDR2 SQIVND (reference sequence).

The DNA of the CDR3 is TGTGCCTGGAGTGTAGGTCTAGCGGGGGGGCGCGAGCAGTACTTC. Translating gives CAWSVGLAGGREQYF. The chain carries TRBV30 and TRBJ2-7; 12 bases align to TRBD2. J lost 6 bases, V lost 0 bases, and 6 bases had no gene match. Germline loops: CDR1 GTSNPN, CDR2 SVGIG (reference sequence). The CDR3 runs to 15 residues.

The chain employs TRBV28 and TRBJ1-2; perhaps TRBD1 as D (5 bases). This CDR3 is built from 13 residues. With 3 bases removed from V and 4 bases from J, the gap between germline ends came to 9 bases. Germline assignment: CDR1 MDHEN and CDR2 SYDVKM. The CDR3 region is CASSLGGIYGYTF. CDR3 in DNA: TGTGCCAGCAGTTTGGGGGGTATCTATGGCTACACCTTC.

The chain recombines TRBV6-5 with TRBJ1-5; D might be TRBD1 (5 bases). Germline values: CDR1 MNHEY, CDR2 SVGAGI. The CDR3 has 16 amino acids. The ends were cut back, 0 bases at V and 0 bases at J, with 9 bases in the middle. CDR3 protein: CASSYSKGASNQPQHF. CDR3 nucleotide sequence: TGTGCCAGCAGTTACTCGAAAGGGGCTAGCAATCAGCCCCAGCATTTT.

In this sample, this clone turned up once. The chain joins TRBV9 to TRBJ2-7, with 7 bases aligning to TRBD1. This CDR3 is 15 amino acids long. Germline loops: CDR1 SGDLS, CDR2 YYNGEE. Trimming removed 0 bases from V and 0 bases from J; junction bases left unmatched: 3. In DNA, the CDR3 is TGTGCCAGCAGCGTAGAGGGACAGAGCTCCTACGAGCAGTACTTC. This gives the protein CASSVEGQSSYEQYF.

V is TRBV5-4 and J is TRBJ2-7, with D possibly matching TRBD1 (5 bases). V dropped 0 bases and J dropped 7 bases, with 11 bases sitting between them. Germline CDR1 and CDR2: SGHNT and YYREEE (reference sequence). The CDR3 extends over 13 amino acids. The CDR3 reads CASSLASAGEQYF. The CDR3 nucleotides read TGTGCCAGCAGCTTGGCGTCGGCAGGGGAGCAGTACTTC.

The V call is TRBV6-2 or TRBV6-3, the J call TRBJ1-1; D might be TRBD1 (6 bases). There are 13 residues in the CDR3. V was clipped by 0 bases and J by 7 bases, with 9 bases between them. Per germline, CDR1 MNHEY and CDR2 SVGEGT. CDR3 in amino acids: CASSYSGGGEAFF. The DNA of the CDR3 is TGTGCCAGCAGTTACTCAGGGGGGGGTGAAGCTTTCTTT.

V and J are TRBV29-1 and TRBJ2-7; no clear D. CDR3 length: 11 amino acids. The germline gives CDR1 SQVTM, CDR2 ANQGSEA. The germline V and J ends were trimmed by 6 bases and 5 bases, with 11 bases remaining between them. CDR3 DNA sequence: TGCAGCGTAGTACTGAAGGACGAGCAGTACTTC. As protein: CSVVLKDEQYF.

The chain links TRBV4-2 to TRBJ1-4, with TRBD1 matching over 8 bases. The CDR3 runs to 16 residues. Germline V gene data show CDR1 as LGHNA and CDR2 as YNFKEQ. J lost 7 bases, V lost 4 bases, and 11 bases had no gene match. CDR3 residues: CASSRERQGKGEKLFF. CDR3 nucleotides: TGTGCCAGCAGCCGTGAGCGACAGGGGAAAGGTGAAAAACTGTTTTTT.

The gene calls are TRBV5-6 and TRBJ1-6; tentatively, D is TRBD1 (6 bases). CDR3 length: 16 residues. The germline V and J ends were trimmed by 0 bases and 10 bases, with 17 bases remaining between them. CDR1 and CDR2 from the germline V gene are SGHDT and YYEEEE. CDR3 residues: CASSLAGGHRDSPLHF. The CDR3 nucleotides read TGTGCCAGCAGCTTGGCCGGGGGACACAGGGACTCACCCCTCCACTTT.

The CDR3 sequence: CASSEVLGNIQYF. CDR3 sequence (DNA): TGTGCCAGCAGTGAAGTTCTGGGAAACATTCAGTACTTC. The chain recombines TRBV2 with TRBJ2-4, with D unclear. The CDR3 is 13 amino acids. Germline lookup yields CDR1 SNHLY and CDR2 FYNNEI. V was clipped by 1 base and J by 6 bases, with 7 bases between them. The entire variable domain, with the rest obtained from reference TRBV2 and TRBJ2-4, is as follows: EPEVTQTPSHQVTQMGQEVILRCVPISNHLYFYWYRQILGQKVEFLVSFYNNEISEKSEIFDDQFSVERPDGSNFTLKIRSTKLEDSAMYFCASSEVLGNIQYFGAGTRLSVL.